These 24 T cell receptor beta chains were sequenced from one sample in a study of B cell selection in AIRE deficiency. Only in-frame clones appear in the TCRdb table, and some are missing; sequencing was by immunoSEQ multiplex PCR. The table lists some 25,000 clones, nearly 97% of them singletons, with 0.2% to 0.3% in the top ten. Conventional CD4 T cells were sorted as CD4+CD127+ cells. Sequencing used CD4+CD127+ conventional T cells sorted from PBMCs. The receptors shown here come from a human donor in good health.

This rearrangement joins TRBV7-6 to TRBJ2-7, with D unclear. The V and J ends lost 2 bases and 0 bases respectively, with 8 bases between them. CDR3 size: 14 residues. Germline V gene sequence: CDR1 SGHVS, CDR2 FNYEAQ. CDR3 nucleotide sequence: TGTGCCAGCAGCTTATTCCAGAGCTCCTACGAGCAGTACTTC. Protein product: CASSLFQSSYEQYF. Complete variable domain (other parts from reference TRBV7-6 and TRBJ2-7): GAGVSQSPRYKVTKRGQDVALRCDPISGHVSLYWYRQALGQGPEFLTYFNYEAQQDKSGLPNDRFSAERPEGSISTLTIQRTEQRDSAMYRCASSLFQSSYEQYFGPGTRLTVT.

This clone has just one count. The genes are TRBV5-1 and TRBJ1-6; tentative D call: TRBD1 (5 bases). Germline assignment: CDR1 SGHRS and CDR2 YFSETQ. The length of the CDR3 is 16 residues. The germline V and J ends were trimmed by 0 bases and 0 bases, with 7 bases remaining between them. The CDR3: CASSLAGSSYNSPLHF. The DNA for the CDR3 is TGCGCCAGCAGCTTGGCAGGGAGCTCCTATAATTCACCCCTCCACTTT.

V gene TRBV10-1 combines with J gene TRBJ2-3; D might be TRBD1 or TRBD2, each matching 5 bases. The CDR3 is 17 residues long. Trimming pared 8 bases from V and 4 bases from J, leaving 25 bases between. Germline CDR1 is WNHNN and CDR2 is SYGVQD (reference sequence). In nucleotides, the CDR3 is TGCGCCAGCGAGGGGTCCTCCCATGCCGAGCCGCCAGATACGCAGTATTTT. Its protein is CASEGSSHAEPPDTQYF.

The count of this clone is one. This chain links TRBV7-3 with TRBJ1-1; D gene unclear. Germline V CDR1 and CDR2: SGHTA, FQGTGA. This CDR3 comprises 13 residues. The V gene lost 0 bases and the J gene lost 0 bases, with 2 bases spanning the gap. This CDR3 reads CASSLTMNTEAFF. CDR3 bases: TGTGCCAGCAGCTTAACGATGAACACTGAAGCTTTCTTT.

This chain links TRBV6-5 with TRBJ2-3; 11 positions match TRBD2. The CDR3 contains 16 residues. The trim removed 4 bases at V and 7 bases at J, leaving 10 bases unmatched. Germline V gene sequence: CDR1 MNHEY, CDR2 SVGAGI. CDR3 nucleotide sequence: TGTGCCAGCAGTTCATACCTAGCGGGAGGACCAAATACGCAGTATTTT. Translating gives CASSSYLAGGPNTQYF.

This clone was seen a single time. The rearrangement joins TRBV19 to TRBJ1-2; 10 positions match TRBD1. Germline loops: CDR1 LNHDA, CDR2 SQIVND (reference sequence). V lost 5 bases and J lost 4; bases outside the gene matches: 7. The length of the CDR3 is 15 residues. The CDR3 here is CASSLGQGVGYGYTF. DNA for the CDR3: TGTGCCAGTAGTCTTGGACAGGGGGTCGGCTATGGCTACACCTTC.

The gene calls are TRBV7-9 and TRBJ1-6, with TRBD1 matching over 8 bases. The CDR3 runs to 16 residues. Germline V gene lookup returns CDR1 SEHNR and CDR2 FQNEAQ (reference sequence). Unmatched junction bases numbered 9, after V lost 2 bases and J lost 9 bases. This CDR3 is CASSLHKDRASSPLHF. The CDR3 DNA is TGTGCCAGCAGCTTACATAAGGACAGGGCAAGTTCACCCCTCCACTTT. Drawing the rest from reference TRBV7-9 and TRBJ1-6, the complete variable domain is DTGVSQNPRHKITKRGQNVTFRCDPISEHNRLYWYRQTLGQGPEFLTYFQNEAQLEKSRLLSDRFSAERPKGSFSTLEIQRTEQGDSAMYLCASSLHKDRASSPLHFGNGTRLTVT.

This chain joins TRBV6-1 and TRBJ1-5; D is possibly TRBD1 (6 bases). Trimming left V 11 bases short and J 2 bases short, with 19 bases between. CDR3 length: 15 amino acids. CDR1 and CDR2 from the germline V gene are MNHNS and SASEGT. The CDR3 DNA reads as TGTGCCGCCCGAACAGGGATCCTTGGCAATCAGCCCCAGCATTTT. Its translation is CAARTGILGNQPQHF.

The CDR3 region is CVRSGYFDRTYNSPLHF. The CDR3 DNA sequence: TGTGTCAGAAGCGGTTACTTTGATCGGACATATAATTCACCCCTCCACTTT. V is TRBV7-5 and J is TRBJ1-6; the D segment call TRBD1 is taken from the table without a DNA check. TRBV7-5 is a recognized pseudogene. This CDR3 is 17 amino acids long.

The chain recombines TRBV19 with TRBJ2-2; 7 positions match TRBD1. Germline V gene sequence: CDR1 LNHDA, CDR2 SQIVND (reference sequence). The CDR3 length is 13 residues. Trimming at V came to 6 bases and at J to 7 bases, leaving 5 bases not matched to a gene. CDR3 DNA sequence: TGTGCCAGTAGGTTGACAGGGCTCGGGGAGCTGTTTTTT. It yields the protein CASRLTGLGELFF.

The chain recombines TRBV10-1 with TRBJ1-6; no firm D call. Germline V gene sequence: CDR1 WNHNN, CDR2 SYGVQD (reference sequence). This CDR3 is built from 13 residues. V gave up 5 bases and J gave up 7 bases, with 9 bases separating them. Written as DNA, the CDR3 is TGCGCCAGCAGTAGGGCGGGGAATTCACCCCTCCACTTT. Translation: CASSRAGNSPLHF.

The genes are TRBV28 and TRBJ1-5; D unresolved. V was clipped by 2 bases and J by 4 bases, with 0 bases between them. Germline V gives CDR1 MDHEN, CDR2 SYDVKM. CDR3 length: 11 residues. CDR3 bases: TGTGCCAGCAGTTTAAATCAGCCCCAGCATTTT. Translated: CASSLNQPQHF.

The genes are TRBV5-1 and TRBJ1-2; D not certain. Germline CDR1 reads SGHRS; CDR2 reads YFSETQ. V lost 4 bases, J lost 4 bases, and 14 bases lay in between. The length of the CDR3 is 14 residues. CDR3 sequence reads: CASSVSSRSYGYTF. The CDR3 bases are TGCGCCAGCAGCGTGTCGAGCAGAAGCTATGGCTACACCTTC.

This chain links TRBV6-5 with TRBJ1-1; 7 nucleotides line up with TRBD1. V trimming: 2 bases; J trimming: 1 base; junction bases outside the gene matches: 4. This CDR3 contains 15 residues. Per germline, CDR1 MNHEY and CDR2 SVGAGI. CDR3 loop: CASSYVGQQNTEAFF. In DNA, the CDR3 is TGTGCCAGCAGTTACGTGGGACAGCAGAACACTGAAGCTTTCTTT.

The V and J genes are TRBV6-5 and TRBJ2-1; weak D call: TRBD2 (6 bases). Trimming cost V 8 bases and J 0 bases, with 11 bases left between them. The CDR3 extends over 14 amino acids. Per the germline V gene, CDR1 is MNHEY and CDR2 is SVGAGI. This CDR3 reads CASGRGTSYNEQFF. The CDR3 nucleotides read TGTGCCAGCGGTCGCGGGACCTCCTACAATGAGCAGTTCTTC.

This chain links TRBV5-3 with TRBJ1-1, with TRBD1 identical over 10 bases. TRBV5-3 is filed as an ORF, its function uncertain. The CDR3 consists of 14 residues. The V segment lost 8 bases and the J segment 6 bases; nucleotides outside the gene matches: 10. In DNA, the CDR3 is TGTGCCAGCAGCATGACAGGGGGCGCGGCTGAAGCTTTCTTT. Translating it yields CASSMTGGAAEAFF.

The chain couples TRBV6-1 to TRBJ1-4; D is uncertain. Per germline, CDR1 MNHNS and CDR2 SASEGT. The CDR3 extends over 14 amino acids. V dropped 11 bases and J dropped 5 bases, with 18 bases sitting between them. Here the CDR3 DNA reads TGTGCCTCGGAGGTGATAGGGCGAAATGAAAAACTGTTTTTT. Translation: CASEVIGRNEKLFF.

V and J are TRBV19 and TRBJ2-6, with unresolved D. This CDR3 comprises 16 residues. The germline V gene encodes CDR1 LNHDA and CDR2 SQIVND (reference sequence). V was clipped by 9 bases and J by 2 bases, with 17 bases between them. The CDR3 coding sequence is TGTGCCAGCTCCGCACTTTTACGTGCTGGGGCCAACGTCCTGACTTTC. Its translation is CASSALLRAGANVLTF.

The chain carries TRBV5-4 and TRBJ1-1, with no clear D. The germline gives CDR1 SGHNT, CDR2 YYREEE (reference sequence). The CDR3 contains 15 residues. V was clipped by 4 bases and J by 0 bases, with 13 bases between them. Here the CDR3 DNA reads TGTGCCAGCAGCGGCGCCTTCGGCATGAACACTGAAGCTTTCTTT. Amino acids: CASSGAFGMNTEAFF.

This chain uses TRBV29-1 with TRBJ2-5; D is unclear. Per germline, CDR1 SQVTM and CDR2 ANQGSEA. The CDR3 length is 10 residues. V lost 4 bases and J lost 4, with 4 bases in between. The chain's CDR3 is CSVAGETQYF. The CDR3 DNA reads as TGCAGCGTTGCTGGAGAGACCCAGTACTTC.

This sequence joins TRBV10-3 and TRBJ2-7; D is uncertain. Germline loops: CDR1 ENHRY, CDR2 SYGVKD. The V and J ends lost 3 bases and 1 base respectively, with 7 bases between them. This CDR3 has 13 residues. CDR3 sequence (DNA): TGTGCCATCAGTGATGGCAATTCCTACGAGCAGTACTTC. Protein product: CAISDGNSYEQYF.

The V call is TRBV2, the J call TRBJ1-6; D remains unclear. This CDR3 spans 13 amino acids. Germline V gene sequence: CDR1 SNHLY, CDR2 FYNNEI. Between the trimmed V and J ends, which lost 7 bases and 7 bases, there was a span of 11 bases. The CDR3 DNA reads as TGTGCCAGCAAGGGTATATCGAATTCACCCCTCCACTTT. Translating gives CASKGISNSPLHF.

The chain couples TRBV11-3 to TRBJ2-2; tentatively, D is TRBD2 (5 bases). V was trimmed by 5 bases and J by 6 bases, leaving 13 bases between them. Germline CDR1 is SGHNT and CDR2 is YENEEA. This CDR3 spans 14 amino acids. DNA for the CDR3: TGTGCCAGCAGCCCGGGGTCTCGTGCCGGGGAGCTGTTTTTT. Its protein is CASSPGSRAGELFF.

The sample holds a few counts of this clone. The CDR3 sequence: CASGGSGSQDTQYF. The CDR3 nucleotides read TGTGCCAGCGGCGGGAGCGGGAGTCAAGATACGCAGTATTTT. The gene calls are TRBV19 and TRBJ2-3; TRBD2 agrees at 8 bases. Losses at the gene ends were 9 bases for V and 5 bases for J; bases not matched to a gene: 10. Germline lookup yields CDR1 LNHDA and CDR2 SQIVND (reference sequence). The CDR3 length is 14 residues.